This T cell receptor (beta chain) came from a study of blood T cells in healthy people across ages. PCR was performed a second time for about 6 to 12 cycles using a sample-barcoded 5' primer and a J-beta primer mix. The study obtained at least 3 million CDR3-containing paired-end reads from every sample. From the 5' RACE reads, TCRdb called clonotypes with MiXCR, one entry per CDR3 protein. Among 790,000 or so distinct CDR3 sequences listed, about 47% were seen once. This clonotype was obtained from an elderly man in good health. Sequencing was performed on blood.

The CDR3 nucleotides read TGTGCCTGGGTCAGAGGGCCTGCAGAGACCCAGTACTTC. This gives the protein CAWVRGPAETQYF. The chain uses TRBV30 and TRBJ2-5; possibly TRBD2 for D (5 bases). The germline V and J ends were trimmed by 5 bases and 4 bases, with 14 bases remaining between them. Germline-derived CDR1 and CDR2 are GTSNPN and SVGIG (reference sequence). The CDR3 contains 13 residues.